This TCR beta chain appears in the sequencing data of a study of neurological immune-mediated disorders. With 10-nucleotide random UMIs included, cDNA was synthesized by 5'RACE. Each CDR3 protein is one row after TCRdb ran MiXCR on the 5' RACE reads. The data show tens of thousands of distinct CDR3 sequences, around 9.9% seen once. CDR3 length: 14 amino acids. Looked up from germline, CDR1 is LGHDT and CDR2 is YNNKEL (reference sequence). The ends lost 9 bases at V and 4 bases at J; junction bases unmatched: 9. This clonotype has a count of ten or more. Sequenced: PBMCs. The V gene is TRBV3-1, the J gene TRBJ2-3; TRBD2 agrees at 8 bases. The clonotype comes from a man aged 45 to 65 in good health. The CDR3 here is CASRTSGPADTQYF. The CDR3 DNA reads TGTGCCAGTAGAACTAGCGGCCCCGCAGATACGCAGTATTTT.